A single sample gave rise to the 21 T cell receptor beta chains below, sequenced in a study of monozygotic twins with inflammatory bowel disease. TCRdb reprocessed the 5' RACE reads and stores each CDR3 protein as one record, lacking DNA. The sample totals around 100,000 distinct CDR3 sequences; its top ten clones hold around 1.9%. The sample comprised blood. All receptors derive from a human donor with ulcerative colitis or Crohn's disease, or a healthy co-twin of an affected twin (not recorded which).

The CDR3 here is CASSSLAQSSYEQYF. This chain joins TRBV6-2 or TRBV6-3 and TRBJ2-7; the TCRdb call, TRBD2, lacks DNA for checking. The CDR3 length is 15 residues. In germline, CDR1 is MNHEY, CDR2 SVGEGT.

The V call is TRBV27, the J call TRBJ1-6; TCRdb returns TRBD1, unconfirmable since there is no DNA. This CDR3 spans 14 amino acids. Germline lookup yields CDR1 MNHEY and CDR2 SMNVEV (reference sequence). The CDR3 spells CASSRTGNNSPLHF.

The CDR3 reads CASSQFHTGDQYF. The chain joins TRBV3-1 to TRBJ2-5; lacking DNA, the TRBD1 call made by TCRdb goes unchecked. CDR3 length: 13 amino acids. Germline CDR1 and CDR2: LGHDT and YNNKEL (reference sequence).

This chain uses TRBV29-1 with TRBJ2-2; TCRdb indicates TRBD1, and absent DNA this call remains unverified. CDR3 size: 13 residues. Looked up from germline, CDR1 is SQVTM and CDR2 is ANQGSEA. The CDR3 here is CSLYSPEGGELFF.

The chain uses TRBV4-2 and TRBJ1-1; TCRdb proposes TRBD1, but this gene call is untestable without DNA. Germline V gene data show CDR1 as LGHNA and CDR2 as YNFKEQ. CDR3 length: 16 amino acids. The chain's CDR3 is CASSRDSSLQNTEAFF.

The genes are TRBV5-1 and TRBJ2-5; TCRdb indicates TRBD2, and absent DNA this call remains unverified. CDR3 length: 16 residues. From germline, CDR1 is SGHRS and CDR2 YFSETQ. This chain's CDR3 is CASSRGLAGVKETQYF.

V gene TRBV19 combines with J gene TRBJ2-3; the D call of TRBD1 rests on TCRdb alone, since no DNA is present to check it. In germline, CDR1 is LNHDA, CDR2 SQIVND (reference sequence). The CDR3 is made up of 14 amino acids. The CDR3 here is CASSFGTGTDTQYF.

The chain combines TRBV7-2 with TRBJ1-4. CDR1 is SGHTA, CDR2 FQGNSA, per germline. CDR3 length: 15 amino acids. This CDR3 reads CASTSTSAANEKLFF. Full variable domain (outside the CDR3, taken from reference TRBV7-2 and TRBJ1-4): GAGVSQSPSNKVTEKGKDVELRCDPISGHTALYWYRQSLGQGLEFLIYFQGNSAPDKSGLPSDRFSAERTGGSVSTLTIQRTQQEDSAVYLCASTSTSAANEKLFFGSGTQLSVL.

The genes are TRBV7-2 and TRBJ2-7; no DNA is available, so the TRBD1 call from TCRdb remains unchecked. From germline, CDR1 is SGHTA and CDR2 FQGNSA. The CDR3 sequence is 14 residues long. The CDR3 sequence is CASSSLGTFKAPYF.

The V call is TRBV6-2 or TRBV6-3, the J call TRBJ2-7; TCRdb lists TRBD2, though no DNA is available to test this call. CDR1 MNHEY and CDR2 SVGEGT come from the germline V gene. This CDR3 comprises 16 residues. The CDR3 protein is CASSYSRASGNYEQYF.

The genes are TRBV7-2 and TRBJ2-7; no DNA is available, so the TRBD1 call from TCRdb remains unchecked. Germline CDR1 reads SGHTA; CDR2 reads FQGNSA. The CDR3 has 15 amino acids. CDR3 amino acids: CASSLGQGFSYEQYF.

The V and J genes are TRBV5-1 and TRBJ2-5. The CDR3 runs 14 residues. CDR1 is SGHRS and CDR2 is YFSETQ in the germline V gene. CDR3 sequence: CASSLTGNQETQYF.

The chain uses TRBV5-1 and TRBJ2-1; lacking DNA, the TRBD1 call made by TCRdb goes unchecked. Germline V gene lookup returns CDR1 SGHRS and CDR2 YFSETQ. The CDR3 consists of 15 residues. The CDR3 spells CASSLEGGAYNEQFF. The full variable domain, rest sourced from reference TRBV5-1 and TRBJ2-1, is KAGVTQTPRYLIKTRGQQVTLSCSPISGHRSVSWYQQTPGQGLQFLFEYFSETQRNKGNFPGRFSGRQFSNSRSEMNVSTLELGDSALYLCASSLEGGAYNEQFFGPGTRLTVL.

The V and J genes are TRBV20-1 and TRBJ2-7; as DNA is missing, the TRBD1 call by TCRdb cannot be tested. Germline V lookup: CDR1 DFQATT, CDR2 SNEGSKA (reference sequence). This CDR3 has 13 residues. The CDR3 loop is CSAREGGTREQYF.

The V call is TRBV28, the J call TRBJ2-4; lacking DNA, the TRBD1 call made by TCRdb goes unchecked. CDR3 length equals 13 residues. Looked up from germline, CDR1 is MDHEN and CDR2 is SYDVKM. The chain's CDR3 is CASSLGGKNIQYF.

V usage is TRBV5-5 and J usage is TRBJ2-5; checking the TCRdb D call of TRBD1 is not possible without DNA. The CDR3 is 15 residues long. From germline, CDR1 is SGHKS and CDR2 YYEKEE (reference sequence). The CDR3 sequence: CASSLVGTGEETQYF.

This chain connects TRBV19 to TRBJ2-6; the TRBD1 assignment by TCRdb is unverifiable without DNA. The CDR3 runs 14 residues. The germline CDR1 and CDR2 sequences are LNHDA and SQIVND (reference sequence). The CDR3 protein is CASTSGSGANVLTF.

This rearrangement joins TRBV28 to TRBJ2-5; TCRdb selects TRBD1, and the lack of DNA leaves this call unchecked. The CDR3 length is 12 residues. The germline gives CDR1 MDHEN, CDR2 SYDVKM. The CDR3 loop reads CASTQGLETQYF.

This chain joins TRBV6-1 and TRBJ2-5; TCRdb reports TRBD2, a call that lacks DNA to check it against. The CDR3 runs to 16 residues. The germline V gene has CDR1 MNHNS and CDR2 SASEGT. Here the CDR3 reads CASSEVASGSGKTQYF.

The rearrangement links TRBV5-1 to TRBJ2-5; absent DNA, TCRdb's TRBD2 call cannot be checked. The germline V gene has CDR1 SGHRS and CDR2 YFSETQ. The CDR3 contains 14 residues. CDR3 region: CASSPAGGQETQYF. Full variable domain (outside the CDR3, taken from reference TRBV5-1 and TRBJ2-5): KAGVTQTPRYLIKTRGQQVTLSCSPISGHRSVSWYQQTPGQGLQFLFEYFSETQRNKGNFPGRFSGRQFSNSRSEMNVSTLELGDSALYLCASSPAGGQETQYFGPGTRLLVL.

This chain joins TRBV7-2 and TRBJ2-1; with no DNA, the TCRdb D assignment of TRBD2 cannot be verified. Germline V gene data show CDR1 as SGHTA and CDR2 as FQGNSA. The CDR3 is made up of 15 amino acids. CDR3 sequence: CASSLRLAGNNEQFF.